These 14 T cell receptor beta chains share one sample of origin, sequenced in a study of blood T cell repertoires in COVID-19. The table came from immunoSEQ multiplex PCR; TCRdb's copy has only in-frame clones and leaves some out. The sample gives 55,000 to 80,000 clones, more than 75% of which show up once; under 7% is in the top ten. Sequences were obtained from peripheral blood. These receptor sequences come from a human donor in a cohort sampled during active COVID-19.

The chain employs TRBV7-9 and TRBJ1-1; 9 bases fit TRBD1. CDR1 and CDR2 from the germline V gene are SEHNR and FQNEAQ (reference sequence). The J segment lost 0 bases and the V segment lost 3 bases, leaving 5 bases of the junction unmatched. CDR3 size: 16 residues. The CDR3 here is CASSFKGTGMNTEAFF. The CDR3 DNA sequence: TGTGCCAGCAGCTTTAAGGGGACAGGGATGAACACTGAAGCTTTCTTT. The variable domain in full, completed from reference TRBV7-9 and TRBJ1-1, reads DTGVSQNPRHKITKRGQNVTFRCDPISEHNRLYWYRQTLGQGPEFLTYFQNEAQLEKSRLLSDRFSAERPKGSFSTLEIQRTEQGDSAMYLCASSFKGTGMNTEAFFGQGTRLTVV.

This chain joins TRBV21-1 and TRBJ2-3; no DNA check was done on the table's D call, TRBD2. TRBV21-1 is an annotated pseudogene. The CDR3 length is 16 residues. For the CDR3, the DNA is TGTGCCAGCAGCTGGATAGCGGGACCACCCACAGATACGCAGTATTTT. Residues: CASSWIAGPPTDTQYF.

CDR3 residues: CASSPLSKLNTEAFF. The CDR3 DNA follows: TGTGCCAGCTCACCACTGAGCAAGCTGAACACTGAAGCTTTCTTT. V gene TRBV18 combines with J gene TRBJ1-1; D call uncertain. The CDR3 runs to 15 residues. CDR1 is KGHSH, CDR2 LQKENI, per germline. The V and J ends lost 1 base and 0 bases respectively, with 9 bases between them.

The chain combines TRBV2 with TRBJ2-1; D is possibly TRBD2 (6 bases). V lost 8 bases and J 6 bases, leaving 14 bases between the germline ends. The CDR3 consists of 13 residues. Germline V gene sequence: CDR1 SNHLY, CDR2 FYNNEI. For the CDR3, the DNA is TGTGCCAGCTCTCCAGCGGGTCTCAATGAGCAGTTCTTC. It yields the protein CASSPAGLNEQFF.

As DNA, the CDR3 is TGTGCCAGCAGCGGTGACAGGGCGGGCAATCAGCCCCAGCATTTT. This sequence encodes CASSGDRAGNQPQHF. The V gene is TRBV2, the J gene TRBJ1-5, with TRBD1 matching over 7 bases. The germline CDR1 and CDR2 sequences are SNHLY and FYNNEI. J was trimmed by 2 bases and V by 6 bases; bases with no gene match: 7. CDR3 length equals 15 residues.

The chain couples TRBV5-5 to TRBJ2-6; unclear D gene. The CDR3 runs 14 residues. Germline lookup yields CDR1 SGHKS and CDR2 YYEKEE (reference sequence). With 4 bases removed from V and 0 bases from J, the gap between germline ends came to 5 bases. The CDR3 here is CASSVSSGANVLTF. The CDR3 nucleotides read TGTGCCAGCAGCGTGAGCTCTGGGGCCAACGTCCTGACTTTC.

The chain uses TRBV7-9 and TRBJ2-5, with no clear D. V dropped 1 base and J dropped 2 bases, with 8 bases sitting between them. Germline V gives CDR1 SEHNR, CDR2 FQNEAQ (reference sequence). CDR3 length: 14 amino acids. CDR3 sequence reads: CASSLGLGQETQYF. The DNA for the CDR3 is TGTGCCAGCAGCTTAGGGCTAGGTCAAGAGACCCAGTACTTC.

CDR3: CASSQGLAGGETQYF. The CDR3 bases are TGTGCCAGCAGCCAAGGACTAGCGGGGGGAGAGACCCAGTACTTC. The chain is built from TRBV3-1 (or the pseudogene TRBV3-2) and TRBJ2-5; 13 bases match TRBD2. V was pared by 1 base and J by 4 bases, with 0 bases of the junction left unmatched. CDR1 is LGHDT and CDR2 is YNNKEL in the germline V gene (reference sequence). CDR3 length: 15 amino acids.

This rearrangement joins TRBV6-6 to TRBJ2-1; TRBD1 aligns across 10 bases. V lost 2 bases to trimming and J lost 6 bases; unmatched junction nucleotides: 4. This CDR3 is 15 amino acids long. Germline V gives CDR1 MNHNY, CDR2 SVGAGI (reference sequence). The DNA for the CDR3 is TGTGCCAGCAGTTACGGGACAGGGGTACGCAATGAGCAGTTCTTC. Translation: CASSYGTGVRNEQFF.

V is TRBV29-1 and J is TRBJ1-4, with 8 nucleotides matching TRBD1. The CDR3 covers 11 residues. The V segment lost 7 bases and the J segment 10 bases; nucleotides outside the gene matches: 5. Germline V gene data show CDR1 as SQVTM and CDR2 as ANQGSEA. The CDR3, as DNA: TGCAGCGCGGACAGGGCGGGAAAACTGTTTTTT. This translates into CSADRAGKLFF. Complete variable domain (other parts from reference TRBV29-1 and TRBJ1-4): SAVISQKPSRDICQRGTSLTIQCQVDSQVTMMFWYRQQPGQSLTLIATANQGSEATYESGFVIDKFPISRPNLTFSTLTVSNMSPEDSSIYLCSADRAGKLFFGSGTQLSVL.

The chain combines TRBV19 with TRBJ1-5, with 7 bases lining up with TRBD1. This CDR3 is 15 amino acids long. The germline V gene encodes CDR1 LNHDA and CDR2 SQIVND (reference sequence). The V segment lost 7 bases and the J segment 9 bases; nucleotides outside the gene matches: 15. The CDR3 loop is CASNPGQRSRGPQHF. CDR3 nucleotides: TGTGCCAGTAACCCGGGACAGCGTAGCAGAGGGCCCCAGCATTTT.

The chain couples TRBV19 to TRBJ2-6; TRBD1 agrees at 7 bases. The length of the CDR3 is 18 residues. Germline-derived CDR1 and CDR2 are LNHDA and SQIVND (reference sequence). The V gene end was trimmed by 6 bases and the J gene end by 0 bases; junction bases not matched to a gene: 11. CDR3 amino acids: CASSQATGAGSGANVLTF. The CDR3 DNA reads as TGTGCCAGTAGCCAGGCTACAGGGGCCGGCTCTGGGGCCAACGTCCTGACTTTC.

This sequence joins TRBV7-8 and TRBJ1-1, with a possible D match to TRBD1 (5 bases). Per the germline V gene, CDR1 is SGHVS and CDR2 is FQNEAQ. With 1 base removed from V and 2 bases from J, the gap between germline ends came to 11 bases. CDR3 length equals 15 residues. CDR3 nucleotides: TGTGCCAGCAGCTTAGGGGGCCCCACCAACACTGAAGCTTTCTTT. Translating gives CASSLGGPTNTEAFF.

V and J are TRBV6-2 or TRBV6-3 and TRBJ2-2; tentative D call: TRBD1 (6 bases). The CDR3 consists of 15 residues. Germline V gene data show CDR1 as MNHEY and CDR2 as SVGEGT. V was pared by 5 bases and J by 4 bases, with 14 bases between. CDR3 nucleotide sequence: TGTGCCAGCAGTAGATACAGGGCCAGCACCGGGGAGCTGTTTTTT. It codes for CASSRYRASTGELFF.